This is a list of T cell receptor beta chains from one sample in a study of cytomegalovirus exposure and HLA in healthy donors. Using immunoSEQ multiplex PCR, the repertoire was profiled, and TCRdb retains in-frame clones only, with some absent. There are 90,000 to 150,000 clones in the sample; over 75% occur only once, and 6% to 7% lies in the top ten. The sample consisted of PBMCs. The receptors come from a woman between 18 and 29 years old in good health and CMV-seropositive. CDR3s leave out the opening cysteine and the closing phenylalanine or tryptophan.

V gene	CDR3 length	J gene	CDR3 protein
TRBV7-9	13	TRBJ2-7	ASIPEGTGSYEQY
TRBV5-5	12	TRBJ1-1	ASSQRGSDTEAF
TRBV27	18	TRBJ1-4	ASSLKGARGWLGTNEKLF
TRBV15	13	TRBJ1-3	ATSRGQGTGNTIY
TRBV2	12	TRBJ2-7	ASSVAPAGSEQY
TRBV5-1	18	TRBJ2-1	ASTLSRGRGPVFPYNEQF
TRBV10-2	13	TRBJ2-2	ATRTSGRITGELF
TRBV27	11	TRBJ2-7	ASSLSRVNEQY
TRBV6-4	14	TRBJ1-5	ASSDSTQISNQPQH
TRBV7-2	11	TRBJ1-1	ASSPYLNTEAF
TRBV28	13	TRBJ2-5	ASSERGSHQETQY
TRBV13	14	TRBJ1-1	ASSFLQGTENTEAF
TRBV19	17	TRBJ1-1	ASSIDLTGGLGSNTEAF
TRBV29-1	12	TRBJ2-7	SASRGKASYEQY
TRBV5-6	13	TRBJ1-5	ASSLNLGVNQPQH
TRBV29-1	10	TRBJ2-1	SVLRTGNEQF
TRBV30	10	TRBJ2-7	AWSQGGSEQY
TRBV2	12	TRBJ2-3	ASKPGQGSNTQY
TRBV27	11	TRBJ2-5	ASSLAGVGTQY
TRBV7-8	11	TRBJ1-1	ASRTGSRTEAF
TRBV7-2	10	TRBJ2-7	ASSRTGYEQY
TRBV13	14	TRBJ2-1	ASSFTLGVVHNEQF
TRBV6-5	13	TRBJ1-1	ASSYGGSMNTEAF
TRBV2	13	TRBJ1-2	ASSGQGLINYGYT
TRBV20-1	9	TRBJ1-2	SATGFDGYT
TRBV9	12	TRBJ1-3	ASSVTFSGNTIY
TRBV5-6	14	TRBJ2-2	ASSSGLAWNTGELF
TRBV9	14	TRBJ2-3	ASSISSLGDTDTQY
TRBV11-3	12	TRBJ1-1	ASRYTGWDTEAF
TRBV27	11	TRBJ2-5	ASSSLLSQTQY
TRBV11-2	13	TRBJ1-2	ASSLDRTGERGYT
TRBV5-6	13	TRBJ2-1	ASSAYPSSYNEQF
TRBV2	12	TRBJ1-6	ASSGGTANSPLH
TRBV18	11	TRBJ1-5	ASRDSLNQPQH
TRBV9	11	TRBJ2-1	ASSVDTYNEQF
TRBV6-5	13	TRBJ2-3	ASRPLAGGADTQY
TRBV5-4	11	TRBJ2-5	ASSFPHAETQY
TRBV5-1	11	TRBJ1-2	ASNTKGGDGYT
TRBV5-4	17	TRBJ1-1	ASSLGGWAGGSLSTEAF
TRBV11-3	15	TRBJ2-7	ASSLDAQSTGGSEQY
TRBV5-8	12	TRBJ1-2	ASTLQWADGGYT
TRBV15	12	TRBJ1-1	ATSNNLENTEAF
TRBV27	9	TRBJ1-1	ASRRNTEAF
TRBV28	11	TRBJ1-5	ASRRQGQQPQH
TRBV27	13	TRBJ2-3	ASTRGGTSTDTQY
TRBV28	13	TRBJ2-6	ASKPTGQGSNVLT
TRBV15	11	TRBJ2-1	ATSRDSASQEI
TRBV2	10	TRBJ2-7	ASSPTGDEQY
TRBV6-6	14	TRBJ1-5	ASSYSTVEMDQPQH
TRBV18	13	TRBJ1-3	ASSPAVHSGNTIY
TRBV9	13	TRBJ1-2	ASSVGSGGSYGYT
TRBV6-1	15	TRBJ2-1	ASSERAWLASYNEQF
TRBV4-2	14	TRBJ1-1	ASSRRQGAFHTEAF
TRBV5-4	12	TRBJ2-7	ASSSRTGTYEQY
TRBV15	10	TRBJ1-5	ATSGGNQPQH
TRBV7-2	12	TRBJ2-7	ASSPRQGRYEQY
TRBV11-2	15	TRBJ2-1	ASSTGSSGSSYNEQF
TRBV5-6	13	TRBJ2-3	ASSFIAGITDTQY